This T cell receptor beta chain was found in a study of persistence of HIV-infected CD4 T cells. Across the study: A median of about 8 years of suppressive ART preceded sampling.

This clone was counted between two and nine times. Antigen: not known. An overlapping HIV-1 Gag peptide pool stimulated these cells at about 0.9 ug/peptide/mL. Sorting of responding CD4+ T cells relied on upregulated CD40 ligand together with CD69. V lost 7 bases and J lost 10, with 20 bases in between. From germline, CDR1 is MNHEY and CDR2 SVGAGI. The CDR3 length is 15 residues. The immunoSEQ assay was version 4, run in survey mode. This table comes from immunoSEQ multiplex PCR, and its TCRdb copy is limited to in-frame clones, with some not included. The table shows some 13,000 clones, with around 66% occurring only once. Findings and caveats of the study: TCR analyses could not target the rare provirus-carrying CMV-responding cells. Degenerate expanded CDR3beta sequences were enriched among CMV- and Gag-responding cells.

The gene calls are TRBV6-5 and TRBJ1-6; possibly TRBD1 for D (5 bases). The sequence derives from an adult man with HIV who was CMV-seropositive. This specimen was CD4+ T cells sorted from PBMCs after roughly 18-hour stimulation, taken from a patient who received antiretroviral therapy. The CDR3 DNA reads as TGTGCCAGCACCAGGGAGGGCAGGCCAGGATCACCCCTCCACTTT. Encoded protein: CASTREGRPGSPLHF.